One and the same sample provided the 22 T cell receptor beta chains below, sequenced in a study of blood T cells in healthy people across ages. Primed by a sample-barcoded 5' primer and a J-beta primer mix, a second PCR proceeded for 7 to 11 cycles. One entry per CDR3 protein results from TCRdb running MiXCR on the 5' RACE reads. Among 600,000 to 650,000 distinct CDR3 sequences listed, roughly 53% were seen once. Sequenced sample: blood. The receptor set was obtained from a man in his 60s in good health.

This clonotype was seen just once. The chain couples TRBV28 to TRBJ1-2; D perhaps matches TRBD1 (5 bases). Germline-derived CDR1 and CDR2 are MDHEN and SYDVKM. This CDR3 has 12 residues. Trimming took off 7 bases at V and 6 bases at J, with 12 bases between the two ends. CDR3 sequence (DNA): TGTGCCAGCAAGGAGGGGATTGATGGCTACACCTTC. Protein sequence: CASKEGIDGYTF.

This clonotype was observed a single time. As DNA, the CDR3 is TGTGCCAGCAGTGAAGCGCGAAGGGCTTCACCCCTCCACTTT. Translating gives CASSEARRASPLHF. The chain carries TRBV2 and TRBJ1-6; D unresolved. The CDR3 spans 14 residues. The germline gives CDR1 SNHLY, CDR2 FYNNEI. V was pared by 0 bases and J by 9 bases, with 9 bases between.

J is TRBJ2-3 and V is TRBV15, with 8 bases fitting TRBD2. V was pared by 0 bases and J by 4 bases, with 12 bases of the junction left unmatched. Germline values: CDR1 LNHNV, CDR2 YYDKDF (reference sequence). The CDR3 is 18 residues long. The CDR3: CATSRDLPGGPLPDTQYF. In nucleotides, the CDR3 is TGTGCCACCAGCAGAGATTTACCGGGGGGGCCGCTCCCAGATACGCAGTATTTT.

This clonotype was recorded a few times. The rearrangement uses TRBV2 and TRBJ2-5; D might be TRBD1 (6 bases). Germline V CDR1 and CDR2: SNHLY, FYNNEI. This CDR3 is built from 13 residues. V was clipped by 10 bases and J by 2 bases, with 14 bases between them. The CDR3 DNA reads TGTGCCACCGAAGGGACATCGCAAGAGACCCAGTACTTC. Translation gives CATEGTSQETQYF.

This clonotype was counted once. The chain employs TRBV24-1 and TRBJ2-1; 10 nucleotides match TRBD1. The CDR3 covers 14 residues. Germline V gene sequence: CDR1 KGHDR, CDR2 SFDVKD. With 9 bases clipped from V and 5 bases from J, the junction kept 6 bases outside the gene matches. The CDR3 region is CATGSGQGHNEQFF. For the CDR3, the DNA is TGTGCCACCGGTTCGGGACAGGGGCACAATGAGCAGTTCTTC.

This clonotype was seen a few times. The rearrangement uses TRBV5-5 and TRBJ1-6; unclear D gene. The germline CDR1 and CDR2 sequences are SGHKS and YYEKEE (reference sequence). V lost 0 bases to trimming and J lost 12 bases, with 16 bases between them. CDR3 size: 15 residues. This CDR3 reads CASSLVGSLERPLHF. Written as DNA, the CDR3 is TGTGCCAGCAGCTTGGTGGGCAGTCTGGAGAGACCCCTCCACTTT.

The DNA of the CDR3 is TGTGCCAGCAGTCAGGACTTGGGGCTAGCCAAAAACATTCAGTACTTC. Amino acids: CASSQDLGLAKNIQYF. The chain carries TRBV12-3 or TRBV12-4 and TRBJ2-4, with D possibly being TRBD1 or TRBD2 (5 bases each). Trimming pared 5 bases from V and 0 bases from J, leaving 14 bases between. CDR3 length: 16 amino acids.

Only one count was recorded for this clonotype. The rearrangement joins TRBV14 to TRBJ2-3; D unclear. Trimming cost V 1 base and J 6 bases, with 11 bases left between them. Germline loops: CDR1 SGHDN, CDR2 FVKESK. CDR3 length: 14 residues. The CDR3 sequence is CASSQALEWDTQYF. The CDR3 coding sequence is TGTGCCAGCAGCCAAGCGTTGGAGTGGGATACGCAGTATTTT.

The chain carries TRBV6-5 and TRBJ2-5; 9 bases map to TRBD1. V dropped 5 bases and J dropped 5; count of bases not matched to a gene: 6. The CDR3 extends over 14 amino acids. CDR1 MNHEY and CDR2 SVGAGI come from the germline V gene. The CDR3 coding sequence is TGTGCCAGCAGTACGACAGGGGGGTGGGAGACCCAGTACTTC. Translated, it gives CASSTTGGWETQYF.

The chain couples TRBV20-1 to TRBJ1-4; 8 bases match TRBD1. CDR1 is DFQATT and CDR2 is SNEGSKA in the germline V gene (reference sequence). The CDR3 extends over 13 amino acids. After removal of 6 bases from V and 6 bases from J, the junction contained 6 bases not matched to a gene. The CDR3 spells CSAQQGDDEKLFF. The CDR3 DNA reads as TGCAGTGCGCAACAGGGGGACGATGAAAAACTGTTTTTT.

This clonotype was observed at least ten times. This rearrangement joins TRBV4-2 to TRBJ2-5, with D tentatively TRBD2 (6 bases). CDR1 and CDR2 (germline): LGHNA, YNFKEQ. Between the trimmed V and J ends, which lost 0 bases and 6 bases, there was a span of 14 bases. CDR3 size: 15 residues. CDR3 bases: TGTGCCAGCAGCCAAGAGGCGGGGTTCGGGCAGACCCAGTACTTC. Translated, it gives CASSQEAGFGQTQYF.

The J gene is TRBJ2-3, the V gene TRBV20-1; D tentatively fits TRBD1 or TRBD2 (5 bases each). The CDR3 is 16 amino acids. Germline loops: CDR1 DFQATT, CDR2 SNEGSKA (reference sequence). The V end was cut by 0 bases, the J end by 4 bases, with 17 bases between. CDR3 residues: CSARDWTGWGPDTQYF. CDR3 nucleotide sequence: TGCAGTGCTAGAGATTGGACGGGGTGGGGCCCAGATACGCAGTATTTT.

The sample holds a few counts of this clonotype. The rearrangement uses TRBV3-1 and TRBJ2-6, with 10 bases identical to TRBD2. The junction had 3 bases not matched to a gene; V was cut back by 3 bases and J by 1 base. The CDR3 sequence is 17 residues long. Germline V gene sequence: CDR1 LGHDT, CDR2 YNNKEL (reference sequence). This CDR3 reads CASSQLAGVSGANVLTF. CDR3 in DNA: TGTGCCAGCAGCCAGCTAGCGGGGGTTTCTGGGGCCAACGTCCTGACTTTC.

The chain joins TRBV2 to TRBJ2-1, with D possibly matching TRBD1 (5 bases). The germline V and J ends were trimmed by 11 bases and 2 bases, with 13 bases remaining between them. Per the germline V gene, CDR1 is SNHLY and CDR2 is FYNNEI. This CDR3 region has 13 residues. The CDR3 DNA is TGTGCCGGCTCGACAGAACCCTACAATGAGCAGTTCTTC. Its translation is CAGSTEPYNEQFF.

V usage is TRBV6-5 and J usage is TRBJ1-2; perhaps TRBD1 as D (6 bases). The germline V gene has CDR1 MNHEY and CDR2 SVGAGI. Trimming stripped 0 bases from V and 6 bases from J, with 17 bases between. CDR3 length: 16 amino acids. CDR3 in DNA: TGTGCCAGCAGTTACTCGCGGGCGGCAGGGGAAAATGGCTACACCTTC. It is translated as CASSYSRAAGENGYTF.

This sequence joins TRBV18 and TRBJ1-5, with D uncertain. Germline V gene sequence: CDR1 KGHSH, CDR2 LQKENI. The CDR3 is 13 amino acids. The ends were cut back, 3 bases at V and 7 bases at J, with 10 bases in the middle. The CDR3 protein is CASSPGREQPQHF. The CDR3 nucleotides are TGTGCCAGCTCACCGGGGAGAGAACAGCCCCAGCATTTT.

The chain carries TRBV6-4 and TRBJ2-3; 8 positions match TRBD1. CDR3 length: 15 amino acids. Trimming removed 4 bases from V and 4 bases from J; junction bases left unmatched: 7. Germline assignment: CDR1 MRHNA and CDR2 SNTAGT. CDR3 bases: TGTGCCAGCAGTGGGGACAGGAGTGGGGCAGATACGCAGTATTTT. Its protein is CASSGDRSGADTQYF.

The chain recombines TRBV5-1 with TRBJ2-1, with D maybe TRBD2 (5 bases). V was pared by 7 bases and J by 6 bases, with 14 bases between. The CDR3 is 13 amino acids. CDR1 is SGHRS and CDR2 is YFSETQ in the germline V gene. CDR3 sequence: CASAAGDGNEQFF. Here the CDR3 DNA reads TGCGCCAGCGCCGCCGGGGATGGCAATGAGCAGTTCTTC.

This clonotype occurred a few times. V usage is TRBV4-1 and J usage is TRBJ1-2; 7 bases are shared with TRBD1. Germline V gives CDR1 MGHRA, CDR2 YSYEKL. The CDR3 extends over 16 amino acids. V shed 3 bases and J 3 bases; nucleotides not matched to a gene: 10. In DNA, the CDR3 is TGCGCCAGCAGCCAGACCGGGACAGAGATTCACTATGGCTACACCTTC. It translates to CASSQTGTEIHYGYTF.

The table lists this clonotype with a few counts. This chain links TRBV5-1 with TRBJ2-1; D gene ambiguous. Trimming stripped 4 bases from V and 4 bases from J, with 15 bases between. The CDR3 is 15 residues long. Looked up from germline, CDR1 is SGHRS and CDR2 is YFSETQ. In nucleotides, the CDR3 is TGCGCCAGCAGCCCAACCTCAGCCGGTTACAATGAGCAGTTCTTC. It translates to CASSPTSAGYNEQFF.

This clonotype was seen a few times. The rearrangement uses TRBV6-2 or TRBV6-3 and TRBJ2-4; D might be TRBD2 (7 bases). Germline V gives CDR1 MNHEY, CDR2 SVGEGT. The CDR3 length is 13 residues. V gave up 4 bases and J gave up 13 bases, with 17 bases separating them. The CDR3 is CASSSHPGGAQYF. The CDR3 nucleotides are TGTGCCAGCAGTTCCCATCCGGGGGGCGCGCAGTACTTC.

The chain joins TRBV9 to TRBJ2-5; D remains ambiguous. The length of the CDR3 is 14 residues. V lost 4 bases to trimming and J lost 3 bases, with 13 bases between them. CDR1 SGDLS and CDR2 YYNGEE come from the germline V gene. The CDR3 loop is CASSLEHQEETQYF. The CDR3 DNA is TGTGCCAGCAGCCTAGAACATCAAGAAGAGACCCAGTACTTC.